The 10 T cell receptor beta chains in this list originate from one sample, sequenced in a study of CXCR3-negative and CXCR3-positive naive CD8 T cells (dated by TCRdb to the late 2010s). Results and caveats for the whole study, not just this receptor: Compared with CXCR3-negative naive cells, CXCR3-positive naive cells had TRB CDR3s with higher hydrophobicity (lower Kidera factor 4), lower energy, and higher strength and volume indices.

Sequencing instrument: NextSeq 550. The Human TCR Profiling Kit (MiLaboratory) was used to make UMI-labeled 5' RACE TRB cDNA libraries. After TCRdb reprocessed the reads, each CDR3 protein sequence was kept as one row, without DNA. The table of this sample itemizes over 70,000 distinct CDR3 sequences. The ten largest clones capture around 0.51% of the sample. Antigens for these TCRs are unknown. Source material: naive CXCR3+ CD8+ T cells from blood. The meaning of the sample's cell subset or site label: CD45RO-CCR7+CD27+CD95- naive CD8+ T cells expressing CXCR3 (TNR3+). These receptors all come from a human donor in good health. Some clones in this sample may be carry-over from other donors' samples.

This chain connects TRBV7-2 to TRBJ2-7; TCRdb picks TRBD1, but there is no DNA to check that call. In germline, CDR1 is SGHTA, CDR2 FQGNSA. This CDR3 spans 13 amino acids. CDR3 sequence reads: CASSLDRLYEQYF.

The genes are TRBV20-1 and TRBJ2-7; TCRdb indicates TRBD2, and absent DNA this call remains unverified. The CDR3 consists of 15 residues. The germline V gene has CDR1 DFQATT and CDR2 SNEGSKA (reference sequence). The CDR3 region is CSARFRAGPAREQYF.

The chain combines TRBV9 with TRBJ2-6; TCRdb reports TRBD1, a call that lacks DNA to check it against. The germline V gene has CDR1 SGDLS and CDR2 YYNGEE. The CDR3 loop spans 20 amino acids. The CDR3 spells CASSAIGVDSLSSGANVLTF.

J is TRBJ2-1 and V is TRBV4-2; TCRdb indicates TRBD2, and absent DNA this call remains unverified. The germline V gene has CDR1 LGHNA and CDR2 YNFKEQ. CDR3 length: 16 amino acids. CDR3 sequence: CASSHLAGDEYNEQFF.

CDR3 region: CASSDDPLGYTF. The chain joins TRBV25-1 to TRBJ1-2. Germline V gene sequence: CDR1 MGHDK, CDR2 SYGVNS. The length of the CDR3 is 12 residues.

The V and J genes are TRBV28 and TRBJ2-2; TCRdb designates TRBD1, a call that cannot be tested without DNA. Germline V CDR1 and CDR2: MDHEN, SYDVKM. This CDR3 has 13 amino acids. Here the CDR3 reads CASSLQGTGELFF.

The chain combines TRBV5-1 with TRBJ2-7. Germline CDR1 and CDR2: SGHRS and YFSETQ. The CDR3 totals 16 residues. CDR3 in amino acids: CASSLGGSTQTYEQYF. The entire variable domain, with the rest obtained from reference TRBV5-1 and TRBJ2-7, is as follows: KAGVTQTPRYLIKTRGQQVTLSCSPISGHRSVSWYQQTPGQGLQFLFEYFSETQRNKGNFPGRFSGRQFSNSRSEMNVSTLELGDSALYLCASSLGGSTQTYEQYFGPGTRLTVT.

This chain's CDR3 is CASSQGLAALEQYF. The J gene is TRBJ2-7, the V gene TRBV4-1; the D call of TRBD2 rests on TCRdb alone, since no DNA is present to check it. The CDR3 loop spans 14 amino acids. Germline V gene sequence: CDR1 MGHRA, CDR2 YSYEKL.

The gene calls are TRBV28 and TRBJ2-5; TCRdb indicates TRBD1, and absent DNA this call remains unverified. This CDR3 region has 15 residues. Germline V gene lookup returns CDR1 MDHEN and CDR2 SYDVKM. CDR3 residues: CASSLRQVRGKTQYF.

The chain is built from TRBV4-1 and TRBJ1-5. This CDR3 region has 18 residues. Germline V gene data show CDR1 as MGHRA and CDR2 as YSYEKL. CDR3 residues: CASSQERAGMGSNQPQHF.